This T cell receptor (beta chain) was sequenced during a study of T cells in women clearing cervical HPV infection. Across the study: Control women cleared a single incident HPV16 infection within 12 months.

Assay used: immunoSEQ multiplex PCR; TCRdb lists only in-frame clones, some missing. The sample data list about 26,000 clones. Turning to this clone: The CDR3 end is not reached by the read, which stops 3 residues before it; the germline J gene fills it in.

Germline V CDR1 and CDR2: MNHEY, SVGEGT. The CDR3 extends over 12 amino acids. Sequences were obtained from blood buffy coat. The sequence was obtained from a woman aged 18 to 75 with a cervical HPV16 infection that either progressed to CIN3+ or cleared (not recorded which). The chain couples TRBV6-2 or TRBV6-3 to TRBJ1-2, with unresolved D. This CDR3 reads CASRLSARGYTF. The DNA read from the CDR3 is TGTGCCAGCAGGTTATCTGCGCGAGGC.